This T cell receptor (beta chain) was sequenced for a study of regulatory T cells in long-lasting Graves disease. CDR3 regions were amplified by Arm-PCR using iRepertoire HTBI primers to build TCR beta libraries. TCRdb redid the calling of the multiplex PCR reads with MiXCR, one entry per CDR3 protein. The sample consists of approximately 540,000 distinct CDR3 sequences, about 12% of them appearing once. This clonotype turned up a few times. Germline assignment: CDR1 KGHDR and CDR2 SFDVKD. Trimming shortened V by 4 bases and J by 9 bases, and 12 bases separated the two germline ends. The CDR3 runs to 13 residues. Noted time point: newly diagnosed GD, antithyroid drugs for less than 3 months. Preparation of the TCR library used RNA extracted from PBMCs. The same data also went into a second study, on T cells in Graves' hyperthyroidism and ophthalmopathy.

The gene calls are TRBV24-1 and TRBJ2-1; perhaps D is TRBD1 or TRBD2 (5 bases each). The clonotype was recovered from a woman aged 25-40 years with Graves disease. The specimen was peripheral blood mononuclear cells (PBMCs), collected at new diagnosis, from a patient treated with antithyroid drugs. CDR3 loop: CATSEPQGPEQFF. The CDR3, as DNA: TGTGCCACCAGTGAGCCTCAGGGACCTGAGCAGTTCTTC.